These T cell receptor beta chains were read from a single sample in a study of blood T cell repertoires in COVID-19. Libraries were prepared by immunoSEQ multiplex PCR; TCRdb keeps only in-frame clonotypes and omits some of them. The sample includes around 300,000 clones, roughly 87% of them seen just once. Specimen: peripheral blood. These receptors all come from a man younger than 35 with active or convalescent COVID-19. CDR3s include the opening cysteine and the closing phenylalanine or tryptophan. Fields, in order: J gene, clone size, D gene, V gene, CDR3 DNA, CDR3 protein. A D gene is named only where the DNA matches it firmly. Clone size, where shown, is once, few, many, or a class for clones that have expanded.

>TRBJ2-1|NA|TRBD2|TRBV7-9
TGTGCCAGCAGCCCGCCGGGACTAGCGGGGGCGGGGAATGAGCAGTTCTTC
CASSPPGLAGAGNEQFF
>TRBJ1-1|few|NA|TRBV11-3
TGTGCCAGCAGCTTAGATTTGTACAGGGACCTGAACACTGAAGCTTTCTTT
CASSLDLYRDLNTEAFF
>TRBJ2-3|NA|TRBD2|TRBV5-3
TGTGCCAGAAGCATCCGGTCTAGCGGGGTCACAGATACGCAGTATTTT
CARSIRSSGVTDTQYF
>TRBJ1-3|NA|NA|TRBV6-5
TGTGCCAGCAGTTACGGTCTATACTCTGGAAACACCATATATTTT
CASSYGLYSGNTIYF
>TRBJ1-2|NA|TRBD1|TRBV7-9
TGTGCCAGCAGCTTAGGGGACAGGGCATATGGCTACACCTTC
CASSLGDRAYGYTF
>TRBJ2-3|NA|TRBD1|TRBV3-1/TRBV3-2
TGTGCCAGCAGCCAAGGGACAGGGGGAACAGATACGCAGTATTTT
CASSQGTGGTDTQYF
>TRBJ1-2|NA|TRBD1|TRBV19
TGTGCCAGTATTGGGACAGGGGCGTATGTTGATGGCTACACCTTC
CASIGTGAYVDGYTF
>TRBJ1-3|NA|TRBD1|TRBV23-1
TGCGCCAGCAGGGGACGACAGGGGCCGTCTGGAAACACCATATATTTT
CASRGRQGPSGNTIYF
>TRBJ1-2|NA|TRBD1|TRBV7-9
TGTGCCAGCAGCCTAGGGACAGGGGGAGGTCTAGGCTACACCTTC
CASSLGTGGGLGYTF
>TRBJ1-2|NA|NA|TRBV12-3/TRBV12-4
TGTGCCAGCAGTCTGGAGGCCTATGGCTACACCTTC
CASSLEAYGYTF
>TRBJ2-6|NA|TRBD1|TRBV6-5
TGTGCCACGGGGGACAGGGTGTCTGGGGCCAACGTCCTGACTTTC
CATGDRVSGANVLTF
>TRBJ2-1|NA|NA|TRBV5-1
TGCGCCAGCAGCTCGAACCAGGGACTGACCTACAATGAGCAGTTCTTC
CASSSNQGLTYNEQFF
>TRBJ1-1|NA|NA|TRBV27
TGTGCCAGCAGTTCCAACTTAATCCACACTGAAGCTTTCTTT
CASSSNLIHTEAFF
>TRBJ1-6|NA|NA|TRBV2
TGTGCCAGCAGTATAAGGACAGTCCTGAGCCAGGATTCACCCCTCCACTTT
CASSIRTVLSQDSPLHF
>TRBJ2-3|NA|NA|TRBV7-8
TGTGCCAGCAGCCATGGACACAACACAGATACGCAGTATTTT
CASSHGHNTDTQYF
>TRBJ2-2|NA|NA|TRBV28
TGTGCCAGCAGCCCCCCAGCCGGGAGCTTCACCGGGGAGCTGTTTTTT
CASSPPAGSFTGELFF
>TRBJ2-2|NA|NA|TRBV7-7
TGTGCCAGCAGCTCCGGGGGATCCTCCGGGGAGCTGTTTTTT
CASSSGGSSGELFF
>TRBJ2-3|NA|NA|TRBV11-2
TGTGCCAGCAGCGCCCCGGTGACAGATACGCAGTATTTT
CASSAPVTDTQYF
>TRBJ2-3|NA|NA|TRBV6-5
TGTGCCAGCAGACAGGGACACCAACCATCAGATACGCAGTATTTT
CASRQGHQPSDTQYF
>TRBJ2-7|NA|TRBD2|TRBV9
TGTGCCAGCAGCCAGGGAGGGGAAGCCTACGAGCAGTACTTC
CASSQGGEAYEQYF
>TRBJ1-6|NA|TRBD1|TRBV27
TGTGCCAGCAGTTTTGGACAGGGTAATTCACCCCTCCACTTT
CASSFGQGNSPLHF
>TRBJ2-7|NA|TRBD2|TRBV3-1/TRBV3-2
TGTGCCAGCAGCCAACGAGCGGGGTACTCCTACGAGCAGTACTTC
CASSQRAGYSYEQYF
>TRBJ2-7|NA|TRBD1|TRBV27
TGTGCCAGCAGACCCCCCGGGACAGGGGGAGAGCAGTACTTC
CASRPPGTGGEQYF
>TRBJ2-1|NA|TRBD2|TRBV7-9
TGTGCCAGCAGCTTATCGGCTAGCGGAGCCGATTTCGTGTTTGAGCAGTTCTTC
CASSLSASGADFVFEQFF
>TRBJ2-1|NA|NA|TRBV5-1
TGCGCCAGCAGCTTGGGAGGCGGGGCCAGCTCCTACAATGAGCAGTTCTTC
CASSLGGGASSYNEQFF
>TRBJ1-2|NA|TRBD1|TRBV24-1
TGTGCCACCAGTGATCGGGACAGCAACTATGGCTACACCTTC
CATSDRDSNYGYTF
>TRBJ2-3|NA|TRBD2|TRBV6-7
TGTGCCAGCAGTGACTCAGGGACTAGCGGGATAACAGATACGCAGTATTTT
CASSDSGTSGITDTQYF
>TRBJ2-7|NA|TRBD1|TRBV4-2
TGTGCCAGCAGCCAGAACGGACAGGGGGCCCCCTCCTACGAGCAGTACTTC
CASSQNGQGAPSYEQYF
>TRBJ1-2|once|NA|TRBV7-2
TGTGCCAGCAGCTTAGTTGCTGCCTGGGGCGGCTATGGCTACACCTTC
CASSLVAAWGGYGYTF
>TRBJ2-7|few|NA|TRBV4-1
TGCGCCAGCAGCCAAGATTTAGGGGCAGGCTACGAGCAGTACTTC
CASSQDLGAGYEQYF
>TRBJ2-1|once|TRBD1|TRBV18
TGTGCCAGCTCACCGGTACACAGGGGGGAGCAGTTCTTC
CASSPVHRGEQFF
>TRBJ2-7|NA|NA|TRBV6-2/TRBV6-3
TGTGCCAGCAGTCACCCGTGGACAGACCGATCCTACGAGCAGTACTTC
CASSHPWTDRSYEQYF
>TRBJ1-3|NA|TRBD1|TRBV23-1
TGCGCCAGCAGTCAATCGCAAGACAGGGCTGGAAACACCATATATTTT
CASSQSQDRAGNTIYF
>TRBJ1-1|NA|NA|TRBV19
TGTGCCAGTAGCCCTTACAGGGTTGAGACTGAAGCTTTCTTT
CASSPYRVETEAFF
>TRBJ2-7|NA|NA|TRBV7-6
TGTGCCAGTACACAGGGCGGCTCCTACGAGCAGTACTTC
CASTQGGSYEQYF
>TRBJ1-2|NA|TRBD1|TRBV28
TGTGCCAGCAGTCAACCTCACCACCCTGGGACAGGGTCTGACTATGGCTACACCTTC
CASSQPHHPGTGSDYGYTF
>TRBJ2-1|NA|TRBD1|TRBV5-4
TGTGCCAGCAGCCGCGGACAGGGGGCATCCTACAATGAGCAGTTCTTC
CASSRGQGASYNEQFF